Listed below are T cell receptor beta chains from one sample, sequenced in a study of T cell responses to AZD1222 COVID-19 vaccine. The assay was immunoSEQ multiplex PCR, and TCRdb's table has in-frame clones only and misses some. Here the sample spans 150,000 to 200,000 clones, about 90% being singletons. Sequenced here: peripheral blood, sampled 28 days after the second AZD1222 dose. These receptors were taken from an adult who received the AZD1222 COVID-19 vaccine. Each CDR3 is given with its conserved first and last residue. Each record gives: V gene, J gene, D gene, CDR3 protein, CDR3 DNA. The D gene is left open where the match is weak.

TRBV6-2/TRBV6-3	TRBJ2-7	.	CASSYSILGEQYF	TGTGCCAGCAGTTACTCGATATTGGGTGAGCAGTACTTC
TRBV6-5	TRBJ2-5	.	CASSYSVQSAETQYF	TGTGCCAGCAGTTACTCGGTGCAGAGCGCGGAGACCCAGTACTTC
TRBV7-2	TRBJ1-1	.	CASGGVPDTMNTEAFF	TGTGCCAGCGGAGGGGTGCCGGATACTATGAACACTGAAGCTTTCTTT
TRBV5-1	TRBJ1-1	.	CASSLERSNTEAFF	TGCGCCAGCAGCTTGGAAAGGAGCAACACTGAAGCTTTCTTT
TRBV29-1	TRBJ2-7	TRBD1	CSVAGTGFSEQYF	TGCAGCGTGGCCGGGACAGGGTTTTCCGAGCAGTACTTC
TRBV7-2	TRBJ1-5	.	CASSFRNQPQHF	TGTGCCAGCAGCTTTCGGAATCAGCCCCAGCATTTT
TRBV20-1	TRBJ2-7	.	CSASPSREQYF	TGCAGTGCTAGCCCCTCGAGGGAGCAGTACTTC
TRBV30	TRBJ1-2	.	CAWRVGGGARGYTF	TGTGCCTGGAGAGTGGGTGGGGGGGCTCGTGGCTACACCTTC
TRBV5-1	TRBJ1-2	TRBD1	CASRKTGEYGYTF	TGCGCCAGCAGAAAGACAGGGGAGTATGGCTACACCTTC
TRBV19	TRBJ1-5	TRBD1	CASSMRWDSLNQPQHF	TGTGCCAGTAGTATGCGATGGGACAGCCTAAATCAGCCCCAGCATTTT